This T cell receptor (beta chain) was identified in a study of T cells in Graves' hyperthyroidism and ophthalmopathy. Notes on the study in general: Most thyroid clonotypes with frequency above 0.001 were detected in blood.

The CDR3 has 16 residues. V lost 6 bases, J lost 2 bases, and 20 bases lay in between. To note about this clonotype: Its antigen is as yet unknown.

Amplification of TCR beta CDR3 regions was performed using RNA transcripts as template. The TCR CDR3 first-round RT-PCR relied on the HTBI primer set. Each CDR3 protein is one row after TCRdb ran MiXCR on the multiplex PCR reads. The table records approximately 640,000 distinct CDR3 sequences, approximately 15% of them present only once. The receptor comes from a man over 45 with Graves' hyperthyroidism. Source material: blood. This sequence joins TRBV12-3 or TRBV12-4 and TRBJ2-7; D possibly matches TRBD1 or TRBD2 (5 bases each). CDR3 sequence: CASSLAGTPRTYEQYF. The CDR3 region has the DNA TGTGCCAGCAGCCTAGCCGGGACGCCCCGGACCTACGAGCAGTACTTC.